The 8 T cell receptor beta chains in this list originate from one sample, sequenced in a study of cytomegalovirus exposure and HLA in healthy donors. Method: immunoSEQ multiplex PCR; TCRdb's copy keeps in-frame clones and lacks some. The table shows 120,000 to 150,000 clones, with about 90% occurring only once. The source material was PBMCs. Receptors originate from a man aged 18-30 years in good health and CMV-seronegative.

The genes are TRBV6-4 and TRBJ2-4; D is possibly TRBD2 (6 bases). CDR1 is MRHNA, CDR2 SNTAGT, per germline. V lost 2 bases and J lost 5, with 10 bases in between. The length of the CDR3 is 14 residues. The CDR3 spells CASSDNGRENIQYF. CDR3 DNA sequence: TGTGCCAGCAGTGACAACGGGAGAGAAAACATTCAGTACTTC.

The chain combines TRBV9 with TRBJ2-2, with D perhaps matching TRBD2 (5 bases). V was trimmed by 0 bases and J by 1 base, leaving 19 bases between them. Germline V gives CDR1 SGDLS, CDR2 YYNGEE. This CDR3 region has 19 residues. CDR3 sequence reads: CASSVGPGCRVLNTGELFF. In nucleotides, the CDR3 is TGTGCCAGCAGCGTAGGGCCGGGATGTCGAGTTTTGAACACCGGGGAGCTGTTTTTT.

The CDR3 DNA follows: TGTGCCAGCAGTGAAGTTCTGACCGGGGAGCTGTTTTTT. Its protein product is CASSEVLTGELFF. The chain carries TRBV6-1 and TRBJ2-2; no clear D. The CDR3 runs 13 residues. The germline V and J ends were trimmed by 1 base and 5 bases, with 5 bases remaining between them. Germline loops: CDR1 MNHNS, CDR2 SASEGT.

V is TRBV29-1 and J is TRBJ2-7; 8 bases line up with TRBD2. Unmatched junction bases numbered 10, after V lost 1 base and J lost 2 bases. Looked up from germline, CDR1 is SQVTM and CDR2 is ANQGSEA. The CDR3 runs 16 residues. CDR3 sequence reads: CSVEAPGLDYPYEQYF. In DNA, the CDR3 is TGCAGCGTTGAAGCACCGGGACTAGATTACCCCTACGAGCAGTACTTC.

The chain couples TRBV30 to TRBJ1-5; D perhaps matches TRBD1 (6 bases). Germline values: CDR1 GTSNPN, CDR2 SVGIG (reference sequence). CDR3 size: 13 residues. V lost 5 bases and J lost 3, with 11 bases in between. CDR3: CAWGRDNNQPQHF. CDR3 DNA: TGTGCCTGGGGCCGGGACAACAATCAGCCCCAGCATTTT.

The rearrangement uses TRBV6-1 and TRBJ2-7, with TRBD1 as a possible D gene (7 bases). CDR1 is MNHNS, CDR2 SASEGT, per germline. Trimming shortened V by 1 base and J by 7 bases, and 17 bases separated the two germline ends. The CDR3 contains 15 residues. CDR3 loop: CASSEEETGRLEQYF. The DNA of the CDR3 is TGTGCCAGCAGTGAAGAGGAGACAGGGAGGTTAGAGCAGTACTTC.

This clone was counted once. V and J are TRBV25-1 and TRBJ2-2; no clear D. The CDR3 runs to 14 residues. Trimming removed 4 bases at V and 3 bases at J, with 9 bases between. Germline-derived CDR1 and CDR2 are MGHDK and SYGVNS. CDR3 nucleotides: TGTGCCAGCAGTGTGCCTGAGGACACCGGGGAGCTGTTTTTT. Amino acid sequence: CASSVPEDTGELFF.

CDR3 amino acids: CASSLGIPSGIEQYF. The CDR3 region has the DNA TGTGCCAGCAGCTTAGGAATACCTAGCGGGATCGAGCAGTACTTC. V usage is TRBV7-9 and J usage is TRBJ2-7, with 9 positions matching TRBD2. The CDR3 contains 15 residues. V lost 1 base to trimming and J lost 6 bases; unmatched junction nucleotides: 7. Germline V gene lookup returns CDR1 SEHNR and CDR2 FQNEAQ (reference sequence).